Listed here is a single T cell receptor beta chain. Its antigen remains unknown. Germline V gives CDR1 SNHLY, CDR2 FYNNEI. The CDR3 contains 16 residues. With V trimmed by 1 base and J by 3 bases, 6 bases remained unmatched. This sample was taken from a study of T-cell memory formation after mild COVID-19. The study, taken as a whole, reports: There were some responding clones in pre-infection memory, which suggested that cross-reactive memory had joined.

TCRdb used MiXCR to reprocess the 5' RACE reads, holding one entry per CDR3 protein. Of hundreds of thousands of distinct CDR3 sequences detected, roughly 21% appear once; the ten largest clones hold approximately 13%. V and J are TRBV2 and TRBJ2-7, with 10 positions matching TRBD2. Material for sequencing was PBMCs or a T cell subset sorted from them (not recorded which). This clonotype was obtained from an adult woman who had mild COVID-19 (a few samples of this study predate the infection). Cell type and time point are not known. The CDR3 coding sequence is TGTGCCAGCAGTGAAGTCCAACTAGCGGGGATCTACGAGCAGTACTTC. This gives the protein CASSEVQLAGIYEQYF.